The table lists the clone carrying this TCR beta chain with many counts. Genomic DNA from bulk tumor acted as the template, and 600 ng was loaded per sample. Several widely spaced biopsies per primary tumor were taken during surgery. Untreated, newly diagnosed non-small cell lung cancer patients underwent curative surgery. The donor pool consisted of newly diagnosed non-small cell lung cancer patients who were having surgery with curative intent. Looked up from germline, CDR1 is MNHNS and CDR2 is SASEGT. The germline V and J ends were trimmed by 5 bases and 2 bases, with 10 bases remaining between them. This CDR3 is built from 13 residues. These data are taken from a study of immune heterogeneity within non-small cell lung tumors. Multiplex PCR employing 32 V and 13 J primers generated amplicons of the TCR beta CDR3. TCRdb redid the calling of the multiplex PCR reads with MiXCR, one entry per CDR3 protein. In the table there are about 10,000 distinct CDR3 sequences, 15% to 20% of which are singletons.

The sequencing input was lung tumor tissue. V and J are TRBV6-1 and TRBJ2-7; D ambiguous. This TCR came from a man aged 40-50 years with non-small cell lung cancer. CDR3: CASSQGSPYEQYF. The CDR3 DNA follows: TGTGCCAGCAGTCAAGGGTCACCCTACGAGCAGTACTTC.